This T cell receptor (beta chain) was identified during a study of human T cells and chemical hapten exposure. Study background: Cases of alopecia areata, totalis or universalis occurred in a predominantly female patient group. Findings and caveats of the study: Expanded TCRs created a significantly greater count of big CDR3 similarity clusters than controls did.

This clonotype was seen repeatedly, ten times or more. Its antigen is unidentified. TCRdb recomputed calls from the RACE reads with MiXCR, one row per CDR3 protein. The sample shows about 84,000 distinct CDR3 sequences, 9.5% to 13% of them seen only once. Documented time point: patch test 2, 6 weeks after DPC sensitization. Stated treatment: therapeutic diphenylcyclopropenone sensitization with weekly scalp DPC. The CDR3 is made up of 15 amino acids. Germline V gene data show CDR1 as SGHNT and CDR2 as YYREEE (reference sequence). Trimming stripped 4 bases from V and 4 bases from J, with 17 bases between.

Specimen: whole blood, collected in connection with sensitization to the hapten diphenylcyclopropenone (DPC). The receptor was derived from a woman aged 25-40 years with alopecia areata. Some clones in this sample may be carry-over from other donors' samples. This chain connects TRBV5-4 to TRBJ1-2; no firm D call. CDR3 residues: CASSTPRGLSYGYTF. CDR3 nucleotide sequence: TGTGCCAGCAGCACGCCCAGAGGTCTCTCCTATGGCTACACCTTC.